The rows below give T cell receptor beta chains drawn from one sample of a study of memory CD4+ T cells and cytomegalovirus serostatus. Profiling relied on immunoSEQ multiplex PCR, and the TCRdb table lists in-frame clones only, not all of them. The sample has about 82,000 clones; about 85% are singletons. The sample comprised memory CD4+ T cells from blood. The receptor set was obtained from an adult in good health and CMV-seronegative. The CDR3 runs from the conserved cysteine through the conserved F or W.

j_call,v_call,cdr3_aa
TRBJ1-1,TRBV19,CASRQQGVNTEAFF
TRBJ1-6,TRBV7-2,CASSLIEPSPLHF
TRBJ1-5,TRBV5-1,CASSAGGNQPQHF
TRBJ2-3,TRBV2,CASSGMVAGRSTDTQYF
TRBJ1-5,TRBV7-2,CASSVSQGPQPQHF
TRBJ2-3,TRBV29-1,CSVERARSTDTQYF
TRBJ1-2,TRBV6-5,CASSYQGLGYGYTF
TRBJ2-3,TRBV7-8,CASSSGIFTDTQYF
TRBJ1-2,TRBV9,CASSQGGGGRYGYTF
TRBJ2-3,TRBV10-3,CAISDTTGGTDTQYF
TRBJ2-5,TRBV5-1,CASSVSRQGPETQYF
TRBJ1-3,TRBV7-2,CASSLGGTSGNTIYF
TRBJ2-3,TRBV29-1,CSVVGGQITDTQYF
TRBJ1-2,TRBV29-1,CSVSYGPNYGYTF
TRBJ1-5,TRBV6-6,CASSYYSNQPQHF